This section outlines one T cell receptor (beta chain) sequence together with its context. Its specificity is unknown. Treatment indicated: approximately 18 received Ad26.COV2.S at low or high dose, single or two shots; 5 received placebo; per-sample allocation not given. Specimens were obtained on day 63 following the first vaccine or placebo injection. An adult of 18-55 years in Boston served as donor. Produced via immunoSEQ multiplex PCR; TCRdb's table is partial and in-frame only. The table records around 340,000 clones, about 88% of them present only once. This entry belongs to a study of Ad26.COV2.S vaccination and SARS-CoV-2 variants. Germline V CDR1 and CDR2: SGHTS, YDEGEE. This CDR3 contains 15 residues. Trimming removed 5 bases at V and 5 bases at J, with 17 bases between. Study conclusions and caveats: Vaccinees and placebo recipients showed similar non-spike TCR breadth. Spike-specific CD8+ and CD4+ T cell responses reportedly showed substantial breadth after vaccination. Measurements of TCR breadth and depth may have given underestimates of the total T cell responses.

The receptor's source is a person between 18 and 60 years old who received the Ad26.COV2.S COVID-19 vaccine or a placebo. The genes are TRBV5-8 and TRBJ1-5; TRBD1 is a possible D gene (6 bases). Sequenced material: peripheral blood, taken in a trial of Ad26.COV2.S vaccine versus placebo. The CDR3 DNA follows: TGTGCCAGCAGTGGGAGGACAGCCCGGGATCAGCCCCAGCATTTT. Encoded protein: CASSGRTARDQPQHF.